Following are 8 T cell receptor beta chains from one sample sequenced in a study of T and B cells in COVID-19 patients. Multiplex PCR with BIOMED2 TRB-A/B primer pools amplified TRB rearrangements. TCRdb used MiXCR to reprocess the multiplex PCR reads, holding one entry per CDR3 protein. The data show about 11,000 distinct CDR3 sequences, roughly 31% seen once. Blood genomic DNA input for TRB amplification was 250-500 ng. Sequenced material: blood. These receptor sequences come from a human donor with active COVID-19.

This rearrangement joins TRBV14 to TRBJ2-1, with D perhaps assigned TRBD1 or TRBD2 (7 bases each). CDR3 length: 16 residues. Germline V gene lookup returns CDR1 SGHDN and CDR2 FVKESK. Trimming left V 4 bases short and J 8 bases short, with 21 bases between. For the CDR3, the DNA is TGTGCCAGCAGCCCAATGTTGCCAGGGGGGGGCGATGAGCAGTTCTTC. This sequence encodes CASSPMLPGGGDEQFF.

The chain joins TRBV28 to TRBJ2-3; D unclear. The CDR3 length is 12 residues. V was trimmed by 3 bases and J by 7 bases, leaving 8 bases between them. Germline CDR1 and CDR2: MDHEN and SYDVKM. This chain's CDR3 is CASSLLRNTQYF. The CDR3 DNA reads as TGTGCCAGCAGTTTGCTGCGAAATACGCAGTATTTT.

The V and J genes are TRBV5-4 and TRBJ2-7, with 8 bases lining up with TRBD1. After removal of 0 bases from V and 1 base from J, the junction contained 3 bases not matched to a gene. The CDR3 contains 15 residues. Germline CDR1 is SGHNT and CDR2 is YYREEE (reference sequence). DNA of the CDR3: TGTGCCAGCAGCTTGGGCGGGGACAGGTCCTACGAGCAGTACTTC. Its protein is CASSLGGDRSYEQYF. The whole variable domain, remainder taken from reference TRBV5-4 and TRBJ2-7, is ETGVTQSPTHLIKTRGQQVTLRCSSQSGHNTVSWYQQALGQGPQFIFQYYREEENGRGNFPPRFSGLQFPNYSSELNVNALELDDSALYLCASSLGGDRSYEQYFGPGTRLTVT.

The sample holds a few counts of this clonotype. The genes are TRBV6-1 and TRBJ2-1, with D perhaps TRBD1 (5 bases). The CDR3 consists of 13 residues. Per germline, CDR1 MNHNS and CDR2 SASEGT. V was pared by 10 bases and J by 2 bases, with 12 bases between. The chain's CDR3 is CATKDRTYNEQFF. For the CDR3, the DNA is TGTGCCACCAAAGACAGAACCTACAATGAGCAGTTCTTC.

By share, this clonotype ranks as medium-sized. The chain couples TRBV19 to TRBJ2-7; D may correspond to TRBD1 or TRBD2 (5 bases each). Trimming took 5 bases from V and 2 from J, leaving 13 bases between them. The CDR3 runs 14 residues. In germline, CDR1 is LNHDA, CDR2 SQIVND (reference sequence). CDR3 DNA sequence: TGTGCCAGTAGTCCCCGGGACGGGCCCTACGAGCAGTACTTC. Translation gives CASSPRDGPYEQYF.

This clonotype was recorded a few times. The rearrangement joins TRBV11-2 to TRBJ2-2, with no clear D. This CDR3 spans 13 amino acids. V gave up 4 bases and J gave up 1 base, with 4 bases separating them. Germline V CDR1 and CDR2: SGHAT, FQNNGV. CDR3 amino acids: CASSSVNTGELFF. The CDR3 DNA is TGTGCCAGCAGCTCAGTGAACACCGGGGAGCTGTTTTTT.

By frequency in the sample, this clonotype is medium-sized. The chain couples TRBV6-4 to TRBJ2-6, with D unresolved. The CDR3 is 17 residues long. Germline loops: CDR1 MRHNA, CDR2 SNTAGT. V lost 0 bases, J lost 0 bases, and 9 bases lay in between. CDR3 nucleotide sequence: TGTGCCAGCAGTGACTCCGGCGCAGGCTCTGGGGCCAACGTCCTGACTTTC. Protein product: CASSDSGAGSGANVLTF.

This clonotype has just a few counts. This sequence joins TRBV6-1 and TRBJ2-5; perhaps TRBD1 as D (5 bases). V was shortened by 4 bases and J by 5 bases, with 14 bases between the two germline ends. CDR3 length equals 14 residues. Germline assignment: CDR1 MNHNS and CDR2 SASEGT. CDR3 sequence: CASSGSSGWETQYF. DNA of the CDR3: TGTGCCAGCAGTGGAAGTTCAGGGTGGGAGACCCAGTACTTC.